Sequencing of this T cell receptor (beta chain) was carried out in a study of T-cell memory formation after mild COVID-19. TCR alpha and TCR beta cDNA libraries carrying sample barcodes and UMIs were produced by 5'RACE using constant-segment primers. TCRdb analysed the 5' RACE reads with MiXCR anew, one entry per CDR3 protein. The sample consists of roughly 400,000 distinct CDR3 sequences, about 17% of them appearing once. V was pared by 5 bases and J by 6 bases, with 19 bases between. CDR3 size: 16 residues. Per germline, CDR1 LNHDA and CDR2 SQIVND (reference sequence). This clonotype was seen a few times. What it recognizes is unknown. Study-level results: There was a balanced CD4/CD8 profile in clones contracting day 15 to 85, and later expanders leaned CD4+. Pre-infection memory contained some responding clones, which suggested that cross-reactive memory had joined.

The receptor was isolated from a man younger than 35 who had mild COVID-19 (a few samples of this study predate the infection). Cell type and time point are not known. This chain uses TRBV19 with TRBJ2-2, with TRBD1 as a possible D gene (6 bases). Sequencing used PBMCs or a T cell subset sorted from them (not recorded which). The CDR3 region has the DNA TGTGCCAGTAGTCTCTCCGTCGACAGGTTCCCCGGGGAGCTGTTTTTT. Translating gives CASSLSVDRFPGELFF.